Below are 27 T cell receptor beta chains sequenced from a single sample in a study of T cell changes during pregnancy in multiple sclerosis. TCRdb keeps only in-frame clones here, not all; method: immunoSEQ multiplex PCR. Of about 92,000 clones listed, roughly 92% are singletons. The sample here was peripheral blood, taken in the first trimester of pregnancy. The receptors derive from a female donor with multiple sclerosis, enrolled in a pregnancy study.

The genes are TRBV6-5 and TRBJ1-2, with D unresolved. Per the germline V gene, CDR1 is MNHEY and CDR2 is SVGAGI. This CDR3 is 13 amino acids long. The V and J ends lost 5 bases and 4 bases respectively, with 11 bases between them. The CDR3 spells CASSPDGFYGYTF. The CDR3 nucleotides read TGTGCCAGCAGTCCTGACGGGTTCTATGGCTACACCTTC.

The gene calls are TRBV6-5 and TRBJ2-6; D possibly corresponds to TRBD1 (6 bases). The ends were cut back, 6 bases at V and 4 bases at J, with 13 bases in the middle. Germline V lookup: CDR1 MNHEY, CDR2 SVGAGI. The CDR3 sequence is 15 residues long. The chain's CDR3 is CASRRTALGANVLTF. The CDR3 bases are TGTGCCAGCAGACGGACAGCCTTGGGGGCCAACGTCCTGACTTTC.

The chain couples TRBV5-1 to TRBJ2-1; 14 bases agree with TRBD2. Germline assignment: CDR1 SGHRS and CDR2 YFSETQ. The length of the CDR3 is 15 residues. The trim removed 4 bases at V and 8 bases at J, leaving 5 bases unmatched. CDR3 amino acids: CASSHGTSGRHEQFF. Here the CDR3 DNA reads TGCGCCAGCAGCCACGGGACTAGCGGGAGACATGAGCAGTTCTTC.

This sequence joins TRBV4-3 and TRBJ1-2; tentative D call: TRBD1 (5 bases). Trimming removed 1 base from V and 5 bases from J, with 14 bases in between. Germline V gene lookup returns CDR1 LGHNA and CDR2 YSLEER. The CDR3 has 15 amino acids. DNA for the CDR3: TGCGCCAGCAGCCAAGCCGGCGGGGGGGGATATGGCTACACCTTC. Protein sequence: CASSQAGGGGYGYTF.

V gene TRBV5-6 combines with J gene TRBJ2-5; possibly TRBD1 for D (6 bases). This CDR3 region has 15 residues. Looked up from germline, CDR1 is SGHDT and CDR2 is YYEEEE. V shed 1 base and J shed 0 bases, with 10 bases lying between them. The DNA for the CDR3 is TGTGCCAGCAGCTTGACAGGGCCGTACCAAGAGACCCAGTACTTC. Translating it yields CASSLTGPYQETQYF.

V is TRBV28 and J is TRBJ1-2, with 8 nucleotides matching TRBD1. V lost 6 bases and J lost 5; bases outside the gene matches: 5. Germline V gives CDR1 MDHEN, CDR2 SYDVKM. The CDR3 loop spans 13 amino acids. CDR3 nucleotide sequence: TGTGCCAGCAGCCCAGACAGGGGTTATGGCTACACCTTC. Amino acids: CASSPDRGYGYTF.

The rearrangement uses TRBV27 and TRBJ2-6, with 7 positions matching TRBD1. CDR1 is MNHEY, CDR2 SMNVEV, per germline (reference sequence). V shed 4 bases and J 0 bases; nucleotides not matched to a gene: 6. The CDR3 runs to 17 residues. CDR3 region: CASSSGQFFSGANVLTF. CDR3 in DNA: TGTGCCAGCAGTTCGGGACAGTTTTTCTCTGGGGCCAACGTCCTGACTTTC.

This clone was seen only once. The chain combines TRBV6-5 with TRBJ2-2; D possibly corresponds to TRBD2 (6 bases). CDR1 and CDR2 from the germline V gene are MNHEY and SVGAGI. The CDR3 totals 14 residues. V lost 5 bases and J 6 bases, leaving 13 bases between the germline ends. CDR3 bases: TGTGCCAGCAGTCGGAGGGCCGGCGCCGGGGAGCTGTTTTTT. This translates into CASSRRAGAGELFF.

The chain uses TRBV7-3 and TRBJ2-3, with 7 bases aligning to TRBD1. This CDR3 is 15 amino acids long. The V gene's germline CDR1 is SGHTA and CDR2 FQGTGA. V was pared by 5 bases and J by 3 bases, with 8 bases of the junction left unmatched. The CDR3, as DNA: TGTGCCAGCAGCACCAGGACAGGCAGGACAGATACGCAGTATTTT. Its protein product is CASSTRTGRTDTQYF. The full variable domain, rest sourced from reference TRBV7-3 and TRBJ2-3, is GAGVSQTPSNKVTEKGKYVELRCDPISGHTALYWYRQSLGQGPEFLIYFQGTGAADDSGLPNDRFFAVRPEGSVSTLKIQRTERGDSAVYLCASSTRTGRTDTQYFGPGTRLTVL.

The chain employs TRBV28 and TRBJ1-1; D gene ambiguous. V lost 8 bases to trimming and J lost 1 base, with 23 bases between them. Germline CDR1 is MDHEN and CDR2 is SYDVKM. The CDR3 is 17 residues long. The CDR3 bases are TGTGCCAGCCGGGAGGTAGGGTTAAGGAGTTCGAACACTGAAGCTTTCTTT. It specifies CASREVGLRSSNTEAFF.

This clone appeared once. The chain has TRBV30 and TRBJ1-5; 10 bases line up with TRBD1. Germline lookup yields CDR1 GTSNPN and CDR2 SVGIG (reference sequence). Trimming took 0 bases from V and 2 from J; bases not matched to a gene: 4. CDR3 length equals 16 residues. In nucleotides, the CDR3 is TGTGCCTGGAGTGTAGGGGGGACAGGGGGCAATCAGCCCCAGCATTTT. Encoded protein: CAWSVGGTGGNQPQHF.

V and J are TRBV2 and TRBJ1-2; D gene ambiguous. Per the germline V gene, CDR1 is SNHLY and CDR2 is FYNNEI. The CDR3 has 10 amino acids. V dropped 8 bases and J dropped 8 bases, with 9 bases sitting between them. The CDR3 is CASSGYGYTF. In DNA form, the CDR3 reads TGTGCCAGCTCGGGGTACGGCTACACCTTC.

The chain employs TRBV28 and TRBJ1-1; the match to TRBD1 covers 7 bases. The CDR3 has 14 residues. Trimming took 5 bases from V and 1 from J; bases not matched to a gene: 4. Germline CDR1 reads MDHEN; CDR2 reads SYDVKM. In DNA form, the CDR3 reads TGTGCCAGCAGTACAGGGGCAGGGAACACTGAAGCTTTCTTT. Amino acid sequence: CASSTGAGNTEAFF.

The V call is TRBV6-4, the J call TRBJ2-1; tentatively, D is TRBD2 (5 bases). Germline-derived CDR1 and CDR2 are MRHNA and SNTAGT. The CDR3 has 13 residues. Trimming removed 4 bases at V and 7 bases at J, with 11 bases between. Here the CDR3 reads CASSASTTNEQFF. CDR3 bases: TGTGCCAGCAGTGCGTCGACTACGAATGAGCAGTTCTTC.

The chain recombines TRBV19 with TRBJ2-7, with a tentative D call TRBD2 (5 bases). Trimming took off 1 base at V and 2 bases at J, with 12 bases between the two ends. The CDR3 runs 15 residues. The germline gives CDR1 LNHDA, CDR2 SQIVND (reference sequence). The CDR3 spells CASSIGGSGAYEQYF. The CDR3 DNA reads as TGTGCCAGTAGTATAGGAGGAAGCGGTGCCTACGAGCAGTACTTC.

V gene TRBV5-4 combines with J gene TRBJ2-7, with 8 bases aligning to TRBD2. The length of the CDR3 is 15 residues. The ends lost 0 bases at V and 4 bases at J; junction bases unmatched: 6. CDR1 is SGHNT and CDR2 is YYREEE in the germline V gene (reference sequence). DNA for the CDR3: TGTGCCAGCAGCTTGGGCAGCGGGAGCTTTTACGAGCAGTACTTC. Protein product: CASSLGSGSFYEQYF.

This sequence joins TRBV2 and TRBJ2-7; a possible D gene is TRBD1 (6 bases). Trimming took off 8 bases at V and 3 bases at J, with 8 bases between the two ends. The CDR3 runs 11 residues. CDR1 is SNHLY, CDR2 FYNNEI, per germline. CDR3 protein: CASGQFYEQYF. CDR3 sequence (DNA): TGTGCCAGCGGACAGTTCTACGAGCAGTACTTC. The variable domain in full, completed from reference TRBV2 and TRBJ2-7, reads EPEVTQTPSHQVTQMGQEVILRCVPISNHLYFYWYRQILGQKVEFLVSFYNNEISEKSEIFDDQFSVERPDGSNFTLKIRSTKLEDSAMYFCASGQFYEQYFGPGTRLTVT.

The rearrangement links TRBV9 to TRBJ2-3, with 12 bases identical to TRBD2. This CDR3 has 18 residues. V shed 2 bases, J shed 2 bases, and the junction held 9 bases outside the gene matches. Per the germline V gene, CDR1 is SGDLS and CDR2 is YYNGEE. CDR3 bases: TGTGCCAGCAGCGTTGGACTAGCGGGACCCACCATCACAGATACGCAGTATTTT. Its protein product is CASSVGLAGPTITDTQYF.

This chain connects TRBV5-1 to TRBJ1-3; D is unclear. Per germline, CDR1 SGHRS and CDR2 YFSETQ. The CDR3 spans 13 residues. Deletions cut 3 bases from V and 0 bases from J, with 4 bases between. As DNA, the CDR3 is TGCGCCAGCAGCTCGGGCTCTGGAAACACCATATATTTT. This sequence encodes CASSSGSGNTIYF.

CDR3 residues: CASSSPVAGNTIYF. CDR3 nucleotides: TGTGCCAGCAGCTCCCCAGTGGCTGGAAACACCATATATTTT. The rearrangement links TRBV7-3 to TRBJ1-3; D remains ambiguous. Trimming removed 4 bases from V and 2 bases from J, with 9 bases in between. The CDR3 extends over 14 amino acids. The germline CDR1 and CDR2 sequences are SGHTA and FQGTGA. Filled out from reference TRBV7-3 and TRBJ1-3, the complete variable domain reads GAGVSQTPSNKVTEKGKYVELRCDPISGHTALYWYRQSLGQGPEFLIYFQGTGAADDSGLPNDRFFAVRPEGSVSTLKIQRTERGDSAVYLCASSSPVAGNTIYFGEGSWLTVV.

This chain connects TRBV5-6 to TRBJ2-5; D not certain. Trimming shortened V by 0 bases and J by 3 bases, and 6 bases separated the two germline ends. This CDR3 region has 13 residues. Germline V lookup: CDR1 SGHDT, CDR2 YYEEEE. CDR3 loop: CASSLDYKETQYF. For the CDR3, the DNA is TGTGCCAGCAGCTTGGACTATAAAGAGACCCAGTACTTC.

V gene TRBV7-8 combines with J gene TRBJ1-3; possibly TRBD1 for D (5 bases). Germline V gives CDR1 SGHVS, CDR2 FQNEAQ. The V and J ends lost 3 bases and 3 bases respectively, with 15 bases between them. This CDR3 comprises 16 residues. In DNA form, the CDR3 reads TGTGCCAGCAGCTTGGACGGGCTGCAGGGTGGAAACACCATATATTTT. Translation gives CASSLDGLQGGNTIYF.

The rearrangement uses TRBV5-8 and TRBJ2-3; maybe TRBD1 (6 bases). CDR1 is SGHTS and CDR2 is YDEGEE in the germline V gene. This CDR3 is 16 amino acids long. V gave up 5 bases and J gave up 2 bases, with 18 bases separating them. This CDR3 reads CASSSGSGTLTDTQYF. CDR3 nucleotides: TGTGCCAGCAGTTCGGGCTCCGGGACACTCACAGATACGCAGTATTTT.

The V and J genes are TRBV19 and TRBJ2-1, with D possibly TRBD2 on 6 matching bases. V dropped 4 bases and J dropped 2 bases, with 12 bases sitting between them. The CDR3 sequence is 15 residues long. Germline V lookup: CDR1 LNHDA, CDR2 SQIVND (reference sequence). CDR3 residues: CASSTAGGAYNEQFF. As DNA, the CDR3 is TGTGCCAGTAGTACAGCCGGGGGAGCCTACAATGAGCAGTTCTTC.

The CDR3 sequence is CASSLKAGGSNEQFF. The CDR3 DNA is TGCGCCAGCAGCTTGAAAGCGGGAGGGAGCAATGAGCAGTTCTTC. The chain is built from TRBV5-1 and TRBJ2-1; 10 positions agree with TRBD2. The CDR3 is 15 residues long. Trimming at V came to 1 base and at J to 6 bases, leaving 4 bases not matched to a gene. Germline-derived CDR1 and CDR2 are SGHRS and YFSETQ.

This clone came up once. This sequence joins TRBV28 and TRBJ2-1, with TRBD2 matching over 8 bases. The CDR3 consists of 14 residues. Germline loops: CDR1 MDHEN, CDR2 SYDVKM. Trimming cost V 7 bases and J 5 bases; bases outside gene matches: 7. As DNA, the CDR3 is TGTGCCAGCAAGACGGGACTAGTCCACAATGAGCAGTTCTTC. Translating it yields CASKTGLVHNEQFF.

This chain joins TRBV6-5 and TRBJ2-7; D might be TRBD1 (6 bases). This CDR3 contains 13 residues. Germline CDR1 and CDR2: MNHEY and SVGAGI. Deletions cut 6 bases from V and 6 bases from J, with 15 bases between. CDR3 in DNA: TGTGCCAGCAGCCCCTCCGACAGGCTCGAGCAGTACTTC. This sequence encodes CASSPSDRLEQYF.